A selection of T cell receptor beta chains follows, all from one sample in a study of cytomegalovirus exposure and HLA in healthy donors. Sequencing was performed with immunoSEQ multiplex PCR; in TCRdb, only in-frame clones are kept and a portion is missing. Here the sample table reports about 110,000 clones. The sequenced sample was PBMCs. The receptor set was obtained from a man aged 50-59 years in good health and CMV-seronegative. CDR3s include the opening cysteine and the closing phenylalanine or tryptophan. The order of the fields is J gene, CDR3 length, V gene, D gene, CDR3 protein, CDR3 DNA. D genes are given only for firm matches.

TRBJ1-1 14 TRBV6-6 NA CASSVRVGNTEAFF TGTGCCAGCAGCGTCAGGGTGGGGAACACTGAAGCTTTCTTT
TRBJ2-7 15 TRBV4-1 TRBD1 CASSQSTGSTYEQYF TGCGCCAGCAGCCAATCGACAGGGAGTACCTACGAGCAGTACTTC
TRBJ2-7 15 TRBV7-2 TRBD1 CASSPFGTGSYEQYF TGTGCCAGCAGCCCTTTCGGGACAGGGTCCTACGAGCAGTACTTC
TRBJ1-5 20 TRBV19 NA CASSLTRLQGKTGLNQPQHF TGTGCCAGTAGTCTTACGCGATTGCAGGGGAAAACAGGGTTGAATCAGCCCCAGCATTTT
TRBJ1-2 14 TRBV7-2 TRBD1 CASSLVWQGDGYTF TGTGCCAGCAGCTTAGTATGGCAGGGGGACGGCTACACCTTC
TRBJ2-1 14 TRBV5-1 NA CASSLVLGANEQFF TGCGCCAGCAGCTTGGTTCTGGGGGCTAATGAGCAGTTCTTC
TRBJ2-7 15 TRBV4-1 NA CASSQIQRTVSEQYF TGCGCCAGCAGCCAAATCCAAAGGACAGTCTCGGAGCAGTACTTC
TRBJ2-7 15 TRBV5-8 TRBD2 CASTKTGTSGAEQYF TGTGCCAGCACCAAAACTGGGACTAGCGGGGCCGAGCAGTACTTC
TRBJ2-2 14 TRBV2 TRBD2 CASAPGTRPGELFF TGTGCCAGCGCCCCCGGGACTAGACCCGGGGAGCTGTTTTTT
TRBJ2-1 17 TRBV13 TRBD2 CATGDVGTSGADNEQFF TGTGCCACCGGGGACGTTGGGACTAGCGGGGCTGACAATGAGCAGTTCTTC
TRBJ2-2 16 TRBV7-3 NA CASSLRSGMNTGELFF TGTGCCAGCAGCTTAAGATCAGGGATGAACACCGGGGAGCTGTTTTTT
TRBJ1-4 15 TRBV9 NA CASSGSGNANEKLFF TGTGCCAGCAGCGGATCCGGGAACGCGAATGAAAAACTGTTTTTT
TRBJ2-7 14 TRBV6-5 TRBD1 CASSTYRGPYEQYF TGTGCCAGCAGTACCTACAGGGGACCCTACGAGCAGTACTTC
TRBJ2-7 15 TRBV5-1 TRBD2 CASSPRGRAIYEQYF TGCGCCAGCAGCCCCCGGGGGAGGGCCATCTACGAGCAGTACTTC
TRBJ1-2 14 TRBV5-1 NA CASSPERGGIGYTF TGCGCCAGCAGTCCCGAGCGGGGCGGCATCGGTTACACCTTC
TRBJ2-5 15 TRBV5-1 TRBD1 CASSVMTGIGETQYF TGCGCCAGCAGCGTTATGACAGGGATCGGAGAGACCCAGTACTTC
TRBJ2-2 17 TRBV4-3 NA CASSRGLDRGGTGELFF TGCGCCAGCAGCCGGGGCCTTGATAGGGGGGGCACCGGGGAGCTGTTTTTT
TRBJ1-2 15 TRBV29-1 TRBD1 CSVADRGRRDYGYTF TGCAGCGTCGCTGACAGGGGGCGCCGAGACTATGGCTACACCTTC
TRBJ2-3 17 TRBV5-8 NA CASIQAGKDASTDTQYF TGTGCCAGCATCCAAGCGGGCAAGGACGCTAGCACAGATACGCAGTATTTT
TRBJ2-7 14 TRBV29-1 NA CSVSPTGVSYEQYF TGCAGCGTTTCACCGACAGGCGTCTCCTACGAGCAGTACTTC
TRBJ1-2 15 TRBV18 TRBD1 CASSPLDRGSMRYTF TGTGCCAGCTCACCACTGGACAGGGGATCTATGCGCTACACCTTC
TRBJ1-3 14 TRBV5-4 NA CASSLQGSGNTIYF TGTGCCAGCAGCTTGCAGGGTTCCGGAAACACCATATATTTT
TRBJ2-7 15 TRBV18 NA CASSPWVDNSYEQYF TGTGCCAGCTCCCCGTGGGTTGACAACTCCTACGAGCAGTACTTC